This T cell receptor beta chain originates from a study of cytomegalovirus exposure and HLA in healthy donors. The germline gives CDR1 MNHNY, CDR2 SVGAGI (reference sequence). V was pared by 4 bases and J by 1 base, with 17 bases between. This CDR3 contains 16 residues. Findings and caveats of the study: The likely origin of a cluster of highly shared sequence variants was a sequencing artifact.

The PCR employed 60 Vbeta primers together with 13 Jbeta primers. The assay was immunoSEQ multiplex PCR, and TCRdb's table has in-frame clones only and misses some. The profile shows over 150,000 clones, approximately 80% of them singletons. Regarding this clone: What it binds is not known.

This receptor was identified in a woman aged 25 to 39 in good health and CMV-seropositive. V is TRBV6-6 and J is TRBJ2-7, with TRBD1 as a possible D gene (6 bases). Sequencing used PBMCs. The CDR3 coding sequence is TGTGCCAGCAGTTGCCACAGGGCCACCACATCCTACGAGCAGTACTTC. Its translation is CASSCHRATTSYEQYF.